This T cell receptor beta chain was retrieved from a study of T cell repertoires in cytomegalovirus infection. Study summary: From public TCR beta signatures came an indication of both CMV infection and matching HLA type. The study's findings and limits: Cumulated frequencies of public TCR beta families served to identify carriers of CMV plus the relevant HLA. Ex vivo responses were dominated by HLA-C-restricted CMV-specific TCR beta clonotypes.

The CDR3 contains 14 residues. V was pared by 8 bases and J by 0 bases, with 4 bases of the junction left unmatched. The germline V gene has CDR1 KGHDR and CDR2 SFDVKD. Each CDR3 protein is one row after TCRdb ran MiXCR on the reads. The sample carries over 250,000 distinct CDR3 sequences, about a quarter recorded once. At least ten counts were recorded for this clonotype. Antigen specificity is unknown. The sequence was collected from a human donor in good health (CMV status not recorded). Some clones in this sample may be carry-over from other donors' samples. The sequencing input was PBMCs. The V gene is TRBV24-1, the J gene TRBJ2-3, with 7 bases lining up with TRBD1. The CDR3 region has the DNA TGTGCCACCACTTCGGGACAGAGCACAGATACGCAGTATTTT. Its translation: CATTSGQSTDTQYF.